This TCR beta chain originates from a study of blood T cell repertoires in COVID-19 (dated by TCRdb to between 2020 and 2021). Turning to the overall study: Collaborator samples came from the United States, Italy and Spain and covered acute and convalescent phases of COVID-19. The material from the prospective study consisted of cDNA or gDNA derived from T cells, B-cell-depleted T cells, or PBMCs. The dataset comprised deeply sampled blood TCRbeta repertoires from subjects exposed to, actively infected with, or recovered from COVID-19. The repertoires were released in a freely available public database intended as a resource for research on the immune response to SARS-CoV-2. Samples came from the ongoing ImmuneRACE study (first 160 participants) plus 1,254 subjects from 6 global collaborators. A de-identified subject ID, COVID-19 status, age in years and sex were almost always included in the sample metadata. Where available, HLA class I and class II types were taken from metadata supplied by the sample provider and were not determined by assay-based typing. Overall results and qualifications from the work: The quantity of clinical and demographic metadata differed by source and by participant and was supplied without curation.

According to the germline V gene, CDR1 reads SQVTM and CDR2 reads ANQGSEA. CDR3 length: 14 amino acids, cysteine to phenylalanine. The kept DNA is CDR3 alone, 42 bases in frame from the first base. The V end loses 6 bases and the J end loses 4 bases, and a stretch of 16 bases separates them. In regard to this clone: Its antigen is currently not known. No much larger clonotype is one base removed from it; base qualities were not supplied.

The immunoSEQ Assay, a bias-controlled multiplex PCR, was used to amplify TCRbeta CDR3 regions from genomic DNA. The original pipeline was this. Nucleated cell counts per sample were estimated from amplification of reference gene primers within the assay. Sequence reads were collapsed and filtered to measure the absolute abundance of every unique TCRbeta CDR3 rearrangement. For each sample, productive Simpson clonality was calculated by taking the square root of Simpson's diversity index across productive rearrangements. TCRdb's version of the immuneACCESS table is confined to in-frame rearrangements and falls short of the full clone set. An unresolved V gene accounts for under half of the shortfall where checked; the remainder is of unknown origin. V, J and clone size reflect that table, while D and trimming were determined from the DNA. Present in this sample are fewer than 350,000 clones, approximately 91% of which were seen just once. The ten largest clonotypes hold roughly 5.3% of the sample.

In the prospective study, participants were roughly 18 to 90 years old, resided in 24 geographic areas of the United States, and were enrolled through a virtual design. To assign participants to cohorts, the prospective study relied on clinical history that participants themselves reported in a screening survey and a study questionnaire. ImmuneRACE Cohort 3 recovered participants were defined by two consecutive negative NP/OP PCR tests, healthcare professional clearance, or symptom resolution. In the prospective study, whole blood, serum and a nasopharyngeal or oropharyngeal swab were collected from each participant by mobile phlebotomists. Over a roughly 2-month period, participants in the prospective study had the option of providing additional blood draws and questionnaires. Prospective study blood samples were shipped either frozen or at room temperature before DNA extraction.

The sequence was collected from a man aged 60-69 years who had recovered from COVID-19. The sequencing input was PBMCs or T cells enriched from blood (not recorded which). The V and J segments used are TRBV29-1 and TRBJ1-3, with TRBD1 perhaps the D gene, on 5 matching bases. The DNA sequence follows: TGCAGCGTGGGGGGAGAAGCAGGCGGAAACACCATATATTTT. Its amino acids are CSVGGEAGGNTIYF.